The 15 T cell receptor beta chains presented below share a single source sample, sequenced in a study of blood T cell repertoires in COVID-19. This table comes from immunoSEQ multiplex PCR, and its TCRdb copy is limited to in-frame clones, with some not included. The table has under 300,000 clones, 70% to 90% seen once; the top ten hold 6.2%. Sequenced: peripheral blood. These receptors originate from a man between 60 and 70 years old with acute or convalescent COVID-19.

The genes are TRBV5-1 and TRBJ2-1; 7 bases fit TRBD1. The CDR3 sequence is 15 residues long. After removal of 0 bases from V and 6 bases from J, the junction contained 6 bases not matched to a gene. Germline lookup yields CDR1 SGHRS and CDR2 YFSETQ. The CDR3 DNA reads TGCGCCAGCAGCTTGGCACAGGGGATCGCCAATGAGCAGTTCTTC. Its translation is CASSLAQGIANEQFF.

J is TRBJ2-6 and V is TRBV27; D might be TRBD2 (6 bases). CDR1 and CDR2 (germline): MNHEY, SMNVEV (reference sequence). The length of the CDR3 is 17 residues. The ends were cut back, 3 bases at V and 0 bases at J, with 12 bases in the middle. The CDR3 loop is CASSFGTGRSGANVLTF. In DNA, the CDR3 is TGTGCCAGCAGTTTTGGGACTGGACGCTCTGGGGCCAACGTCCTGACTTTC.

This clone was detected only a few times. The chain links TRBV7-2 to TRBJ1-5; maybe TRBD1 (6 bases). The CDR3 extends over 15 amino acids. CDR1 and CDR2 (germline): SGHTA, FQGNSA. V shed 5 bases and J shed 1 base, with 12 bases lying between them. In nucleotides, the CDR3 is TGTGCCAGCAGCCTATATACAGGGAGCAATCAGCCCCAGCATTTT. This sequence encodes CASSLYTGSNQPQHF.

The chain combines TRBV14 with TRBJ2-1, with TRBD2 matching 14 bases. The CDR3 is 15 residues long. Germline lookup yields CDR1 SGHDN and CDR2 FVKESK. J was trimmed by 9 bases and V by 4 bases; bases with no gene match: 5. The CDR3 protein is CASSRGLAGASEQFF. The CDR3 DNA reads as TGTGCCAGCAGCCGGGGACTAGCGGGAGCATCTGAGCAGTTCTTC. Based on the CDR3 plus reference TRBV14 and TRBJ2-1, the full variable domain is EAGVTQFPSHSVIEKGQTVTLRCDPISGHDNLYWYRRVMGKEIKFLLHFVKESKQDESGMPNNRFLAERTGGTYSTLKVQPAELEDSGVYFCASSRGLAGASEQFFGPGTRLTVL.

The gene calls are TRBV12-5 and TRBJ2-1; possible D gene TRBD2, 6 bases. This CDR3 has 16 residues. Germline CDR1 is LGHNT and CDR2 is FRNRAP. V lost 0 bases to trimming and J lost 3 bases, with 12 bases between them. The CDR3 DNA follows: TGTGCTAGTGGTTTGGTACTTGCGACTAGCTACAATGAGCAGTTCTTC. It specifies CASGLVLATSYNEQFF.

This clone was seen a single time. For the CDR3, the DNA is TGTGCCAGCAGGTATACAGGGGCCGGGGAGACCCAGTACTTC. Protein product: CASRYTGAGETQYF. The rearrangement links TRBV28 to TRBJ2-5; 7 positions match TRBD1. The V segment lost 6 bases and the J segment 5 bases; nucleotides outside the gene matches: 9. Germline lookup yields CDR1 MDHEN and CDR2 SYDVKM. The CDR3 contains 14 residues.

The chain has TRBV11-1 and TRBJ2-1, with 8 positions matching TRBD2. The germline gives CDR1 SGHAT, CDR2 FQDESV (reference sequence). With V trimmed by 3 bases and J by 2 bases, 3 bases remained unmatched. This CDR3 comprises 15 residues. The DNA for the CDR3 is TGTGCCAGCAGCTTGGCGGGAGGCGCCTACAATGAGCAGTTCTTC. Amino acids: CASSLAGGAYNEQFF.

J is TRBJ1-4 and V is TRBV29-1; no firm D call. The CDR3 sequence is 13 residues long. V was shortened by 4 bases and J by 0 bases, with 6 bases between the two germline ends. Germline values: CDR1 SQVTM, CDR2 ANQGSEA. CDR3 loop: CSVGQATNEKLFF. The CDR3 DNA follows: TGCAGCGTTGGACAAGCAACTAATGAAAAACTGTTTTTT.

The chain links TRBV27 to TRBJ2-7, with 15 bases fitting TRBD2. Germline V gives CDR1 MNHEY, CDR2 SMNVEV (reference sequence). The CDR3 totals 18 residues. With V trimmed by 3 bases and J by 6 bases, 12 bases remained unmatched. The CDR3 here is CASSFSPLGLAGGLEQYF. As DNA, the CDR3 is TGTGCCAGCAGTTTTTCCCCACTTGGACTAGCGGGAGGGCTCGAGCAGTACTTC.

The CDR3 DNA is TGTGCCACCAGTGATCCCGGGACAGGGGGAAATGAAAAACTGTTTTTT. Amino acid sequence: CATSDPGTGGNEKLFF. The J gene is TRBJ1-4, the V gene TRBV24-1; 11 nucleotides agree with TRBD1. This CDR3 has 16 residues. Per germline, CDR1 KGHDR and CDR2 SFDVKD. J gave up 5 bases and V 3 bases, and 4 bases lay outside the gene matches.

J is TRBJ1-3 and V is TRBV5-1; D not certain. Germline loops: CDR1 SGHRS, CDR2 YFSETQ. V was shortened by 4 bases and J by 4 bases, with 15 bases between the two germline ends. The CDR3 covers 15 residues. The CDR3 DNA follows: TGCGCCAGCAGCCCGGGAGCCTCGGAGGGAAACACCATATATTTT. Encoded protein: CASSPGASEGNTIYF. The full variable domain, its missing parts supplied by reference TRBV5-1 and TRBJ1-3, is KAGVTQTPRYLIKTRGQQVTLSCSPISGHRSVSWYQQTPGQGLQFLFEYFSETQRNKGNFPGRFSGRQFSNSRSEMNVSTLELGDSALYLCASSPGASEGNTIYFGEGSWLTVV.

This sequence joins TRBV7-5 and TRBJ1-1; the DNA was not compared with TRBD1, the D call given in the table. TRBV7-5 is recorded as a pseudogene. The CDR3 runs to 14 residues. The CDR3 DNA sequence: TGTGCCAGAACCCAGGGACAGCCGAACACTGAAGCTTTCTTT. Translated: CARTQGQPNTEAFF.

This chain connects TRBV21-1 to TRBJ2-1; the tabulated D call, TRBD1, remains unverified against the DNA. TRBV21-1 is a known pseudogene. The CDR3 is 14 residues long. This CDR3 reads CASSNRDNYNEQFF. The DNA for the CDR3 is TGTGCCAGCAGCAACCGGGACAACTACAATGAGCAGTTCTTC.

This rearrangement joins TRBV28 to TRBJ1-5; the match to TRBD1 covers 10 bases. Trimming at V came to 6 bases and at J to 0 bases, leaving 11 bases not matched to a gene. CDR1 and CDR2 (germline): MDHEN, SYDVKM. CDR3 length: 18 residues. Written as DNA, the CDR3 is TGTGCCAGCAGATTAGGGACAGGGGCCTCCTTTAGCAATCAGCCCCAGCATTTT. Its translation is CASRLGTGASFSNQPQHF.

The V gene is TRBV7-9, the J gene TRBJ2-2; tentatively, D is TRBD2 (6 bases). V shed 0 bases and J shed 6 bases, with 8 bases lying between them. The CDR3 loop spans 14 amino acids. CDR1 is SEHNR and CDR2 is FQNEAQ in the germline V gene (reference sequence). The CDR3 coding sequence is TGTGCCAGCAGCTTAGCATCGGGGGCCGGGGAGCTGTTTTTT. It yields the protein CASSLASGAGELFF.